This T cell receptor beta chain was recovered during a study of blood T cells in healthy people across ages (dated by TCRdb to about 2015). About the investigation overall: In model experiments, template switching captured about one uniquely barcoded TCR beta cDNA molecule for every two T cells. Using deep sequencing normalized with unique cDNA molecular identifiers, the study measured how TCR beta repertoire diversity changes with age. Four age groups were formed from the donors: young (average approximately 15 years), middle-aged (around 40), aged (about 62) and long-lived (about 80). To avoid experimental bias, donors of different ages were spread randomly across the sequencing lanes. For two donors (one aged 18 to 30 and one aged 80 or older), the study analyzed two additional independent replicas of 1 million unique cDNA reads from the same blood draw.

Systemically healthy Caucasian individuals from Russia, over 30 in total and aged about 6 to 95 years, were included as donors. Around 10 milliliters of peripheral blood were drawn from each donor into EDTA-treated Vacutainer tubes. Ficoll-Paque density-gradient centrifugation was used to isolate PBMCs, with at least 6.5 million per sample. Total RNA was extracted from PBMCs with Trizol reagent, with at least 5 micrograms obtained per sample. The percentages of naive CD45RAhigh/CD27high T cells were determined by flow cytometry on a PBMC aliquot from every donor. From cysteine to phenylalanine, the CDR3 is 16 amino acids long. The sequence is cut down to CDR3 DNA, 48 bases in frame from base 1. According to the germline V gene, CDR1 reads ENHRY and CDR2 reads SYGVKD. The library was generated by 5' RACE. The sequencer listed for this sample is Illumina HiSeq 2500. A second 7 to 11 cycle PCR used a sample-barcoded 5' primer and a J-beta primer mix. A unique molecular identifier was introduced onto each TCR beta cDNA molecule by a template-switch 5' adaptor carrying 12 random nucleotides. Each sample yielded at least 3 million CDR3-containing paired-end reads. First-strand cDNA was synthesized from all RNA with the Mint cDNA synthesis kit, primed by a TRBC-specific oligonucleotide. After uracil-DNA glycosylase treatment, a first 18-cycle PCR used universal primers M1SS and BC2_uni_R on all cDNA. From the authors' description of their analysis: For normalization, 1 million high-quality reads were randomly selected from each sample, with every read carrying a distinct molecular identifier. Instead of being binned into consensus sequences, reads that shared molecular identifiers were thrown out. MiTCR, set to a Q25 quality threshold and the strictest error-elimination algorithm, was used for CDR3 identification, clonotype clustering and error correction. A nonparametric unseen species model with Euler transformation was used to estimate a lower bound on total TCR beta diversity. TCRdb cleaned the public reads at Q25 with fastp, built clones with MiXCR and kept in-frame beta chains. CDR3 protein duplicates are merged, each entry listing the most common genes and DNA. For this entry, the V and J calls and clone size follow TCRdb and not the study's own pipeline. Counted in this sample were 550,000 to 750,000 distinct CDR3 sequences; under 25% of them appeared once. Of the sample, about 3.6% is held by the ten largest clones.

Findings and caveats that apply to the study as a whole: Estimates of total diversity based on one million sequenced T cells were considered lower bounds and underestimates. The percentage of naive T cells measured by flow cytometry correlated strongly with observed TCR beta diversity. Compared with the aged group, the long-lived group had more naive CD4+ T cells, fewer expanded clones and increased TCR diversity, a pattern suggesting age selection. Because profiling used bulk unsorted PBMCs, naive and antigen-experienced compartments could not be compared conclusively. Observed TCR beta diversity per million T cells fell roughly linearly with age, and a significant reduction was already apparent by age roughly 40. Because donor CMV infection status was unknown, age-related changes in expanded clonotypes were potentially confounded.

Ten or more counts support this clonotype. Its antigen specificity is not known. Base-call qualities are not available, and no considerably larger clone is one nucleotide away. This receptor was obtained from an older man in good health. Sequencing was carried out using blood. The chain employs TRBV10-3 and TRBJ2-5; no D segment can be confidently identified. With the DNA end fitting TRBJ2-7 better, the J assignment may be wrong. DNA sequence: TGTGCCATCAGTGAGTCCGAACCGAGAAACTACGTCGAGCAGTACTTC. It is translated as CAISESEPRNYVEQYF.